This TCR beta chain comes out of a study of T-cell memory formation after mild COVID-19. The CDR3 consists of 14 residues. V was clipped by 0 bases and J by 10 bases, with 13 bases between them. CDR1 is SGHRS and CDR2 is YFSETQ in the germline V gene. MiXCR, applied by TCRdb to the 5' RACE reads, yields one record per CDR3 protein. The sample consists of about 470,000 distinct CDR3 sequences, 25% of them appearing once. The specimen was PBMCs or a T cell subset sorted from them (not recorded which). The sequence was obtained from an adult woman who had mild COVID-19 (a few samples of this study predate the infection). Cell type and time point are not known. The genes are TRBV5-1 and TRBJ1-4, with D possibly being TRBD1 (5 bases). CDR3 sequence (DNA): TGCGCCAGCAGCTTGGCCGGGCCTGGGGGAAAACTGTTTTTT. It specifies CASSLAGPGGKLFF.